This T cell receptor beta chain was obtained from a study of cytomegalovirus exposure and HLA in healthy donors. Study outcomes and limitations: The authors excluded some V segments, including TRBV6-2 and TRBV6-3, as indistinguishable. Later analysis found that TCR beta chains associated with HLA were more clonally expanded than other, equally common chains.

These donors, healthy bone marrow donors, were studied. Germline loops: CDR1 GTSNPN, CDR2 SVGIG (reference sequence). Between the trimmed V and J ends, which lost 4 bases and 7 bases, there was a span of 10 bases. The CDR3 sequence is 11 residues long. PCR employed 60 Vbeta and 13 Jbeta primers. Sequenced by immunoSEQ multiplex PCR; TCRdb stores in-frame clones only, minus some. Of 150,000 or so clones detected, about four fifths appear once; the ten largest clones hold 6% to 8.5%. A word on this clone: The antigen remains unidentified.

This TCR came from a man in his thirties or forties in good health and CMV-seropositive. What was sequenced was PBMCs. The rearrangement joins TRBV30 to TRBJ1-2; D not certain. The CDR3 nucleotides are TGTGCCTGGAACGGTAATGGTGGCTACACCTTC. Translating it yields CAWNGNGGYTF.